The clone carrying this T cell receptor (beta chain) occurred once. Authors' data handling: Researchers report that nucleated cell counts were estimated from reference gene primer amplification. Assay: immunoSEQ multiplex PCR; the TCRdb copy retains only in-frame clones and omits some. That table supplies the V and J calls and clone size; D and trimming were determined from the DNA. The repertoire consists of roughly 330,000 clones, with 89% occurring once and the leading ten covering 5% to 7.5%. This record comes from a study of blood T cell repertoires in COVID-19. Study-wide context: COVID-19 samples from acute and convalescent phases originated in the United States, Italy and Spain. Sources were T cells, B-cell-depleted T cells, or PBMCs; the material itself was cDNA or gDNA.

Material: peripheral blood. The sequence was collected from a man younger than 30 who had recovered from COVID-19.

Here the CDR3 reads CASSNSSPSYNEQFF. The DNA of the CDR3 is TGTGCCAGTAGTAACTCCTCCCCATCCTACAATGAGCAGTTCTTC. The chain couples TRBV19 to TRBJ2-1; D uncertain. V was trimmed by 4 bases and J by 1 base, leaving 11 bases between them. CDR3 length: 15 residues. Germline assignment: CDR1 LNHDA and CDR2 SQIVND (reference sequence).